Following are 6 T cell receptor beta chains from one sample sequenced in a study of cytomegalovirus exposure and HLA in healthy donors. The PCR was carried out with 60 Vbeta primers and 13 Jbeta primers. Sequencing was performed with immunoSEQ multiplex PCR; in TCRdb, only in-frame clones are kept and a portion is missing. The table has approximately 200,000 clones, 70% to 85% seen once. The material sequenced was PBMCs. These TCRs come from a boy younger than 10 in good health and CMV-seronegative.

The DNA of the CDR3 is TGTGCCACCAGCAGAGATCAGGCGGGGGGCCCGGATACGCAGTATTTT. It translates to CATSRDQAGGPDTQYF. The V and J genes are TRBV15 and TRBJ2-3; 8 bases match TRBD2. CDR3 size: 16 residues. The germline gives CDR1 LNHNV, CDR2 YYDKDF (reference sequence). J gave up 6 bases and V 0 bases, and 8 bases lay outside the gene matches.

This clone was seen a handful of times. The chain links TRBV5-5 to TRBJ1-2, with a weak D call TRBD1 (6 bases). Germline CDR1 SGHKS, CDR2 YYEKEE (reference sequence). The CDR3 covers 13 residues. The V end was cut by 4 bases, the J end by 1 base, with 8 bases between. Here the CDR3 DNA reads TGTGCCAGCAGCCCACAGGGTAACTATGGCTACACCTTC. Protein product: CASSPQGNYGYTF.

This chain uses TRBV2 with TRBJ1-5; D may be TRBD1 (6 bases). Deletions cut 2 bases from V and 5 bases from J, with 13 bases between. CDR3 size: 15 residues. The germline V gene has CDR1 SNHLY and CDR2 FYNNEI. CDR3 region: CASSETGTLHQPQHF. Here the CDR3 DNA reads TGTGCCAGCAGTGAAACAGGGACCCTTCATCAGCCCCAGCATTTT.

This chain joins TRBV7-9 and TRBJ1-2, with D possibly TRBD1 on 5 matching bases. The CDR3 contains 15 residues. V was shortened by 3 bases and J by 8 bases, with 19 bases between the two germline ends. The germline V gene has CDR1 SEHNR and CDR2 FQNEAQ (reference sequence). CDR3 sequence reads: CASSLLELGGSGYTF. The CDR3 nucleotides are TGTGCCAGCAGCTTGCTTGAGCTCGGGGGGAGCGGCTACACCTTC. Looking up the rest from reference TRBV7-9 and TRBJ1-2 gives the full variable domain: DTGVSQNPRHKITKRGQNVTFRCDPISEHNRLYWYRQTLGQGPEFLTYFQNEAQLEKSRLLSDRFSAERPKGSFSTLEIQRTEQGDSAMYLCASSLLELGGSGYTFGSGTRLTVV.

As for this clone: A junction boundary mismatches the germline segment, possibly from a read error. The rearrangement links TRBV27 to TRBJ2-1; 9 bases are shared with TRBD1. Germline CDR1 is MNHEY and CDR2 is SMNVEV (reference sequence). The CDR3 is 14 residues long. The CDR3 loop is CASSFTGGGNEQFF. In DNA, the CDR3 is TGTGCCAGTAGTTTTACAGGGGGCGGGAATGAGCAGTTCTTC.

In regard to this clone: Mismatch with germline at one junction end may stem from a read error. The chain employs TRBV2 and TRBJ2-1; the match to TRBD2 covers 11 bases. Germline lookup yields CDR1 SNHLY and CDR2 FYNNEI. The CDR3 is 13 amino acids. In nucleotides, the CDR3 is TGTGCCAGAAAGGGACTAGCGGACAATGAGCAGCTCTTC. It translates to CARKGLADNEQLF.